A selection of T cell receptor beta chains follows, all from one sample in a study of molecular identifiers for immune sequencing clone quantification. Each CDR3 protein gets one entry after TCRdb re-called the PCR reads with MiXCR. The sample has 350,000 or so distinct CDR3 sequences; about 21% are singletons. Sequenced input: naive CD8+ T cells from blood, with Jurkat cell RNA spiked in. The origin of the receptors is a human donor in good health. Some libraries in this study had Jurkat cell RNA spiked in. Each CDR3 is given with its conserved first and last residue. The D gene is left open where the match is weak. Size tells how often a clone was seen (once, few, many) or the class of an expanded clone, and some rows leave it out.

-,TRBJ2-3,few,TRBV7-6,CASSLESRFYTDTQYF,TGTGCCAGCAGCTTAGAGTCTCGGTTCTACACAGATACGCAGTATTTT
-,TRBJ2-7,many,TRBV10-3,CAISDAGPEQYF,TGTGCCATCAGTGACGCAGGGCCCGAGCAGTACTTC
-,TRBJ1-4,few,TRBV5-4,CASSRQDGEKLFF,TGTGCCAGCAGCCGGCAAGACGGTGAAAAACTGTTTTTT
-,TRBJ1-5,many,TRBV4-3,CASSQGWQGHQPQHF,TGCGCCAGCAGCCAAGGTTGGCAGGGGCATCAGCCCCAGCATTTT
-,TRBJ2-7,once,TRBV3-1,CTSSPRIGMMPYEQYF,TGTACCAGCAGCCCCCGTATTGGGATGATGCCCTACGAGCAGTACTTC
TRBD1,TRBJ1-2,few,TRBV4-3,CASSQRQSGTGPRGYTF,TGCGCCAGCAGCCAGAGACAATCCGGGACAGGGCCGCGTGGCTACACCTTC
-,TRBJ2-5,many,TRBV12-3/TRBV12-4,CASSLEGGPETQYF,TGTGCCAGCAGTTTAGAGGGGGGCCCCGAGACCCAGTACTTC
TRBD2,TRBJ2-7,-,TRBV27,CASSSRDYSYEQYF,TGTGCCAGCAGTTCCCGGGACTACTCCTACGAGCAGTACTTC
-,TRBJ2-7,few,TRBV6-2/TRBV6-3,CASTITLVPYEQYF,TGTGCCAGCACCATTACTTTGGTACCCTACGAGCAGTACTTC
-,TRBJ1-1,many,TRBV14,CASSQDSRLHLGTEAFF,TGTGCCAGCAGCCAAGATAGTCGGCTCCACCTTGGCACTGAAGCTTTCTTT
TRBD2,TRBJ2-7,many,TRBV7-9,CASSLAGRVEQYF,TGTGCCAGCAGCTTAGCCGGGAGGGTCGAGCAGTACTTC
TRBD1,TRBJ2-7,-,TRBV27,CAGSIQGARYYYEQYF,TGTGCCGGCAGCATACAGGGGGCGAGGTACTACTACGAGCAGTACTTC
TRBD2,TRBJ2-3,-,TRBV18,CASSPSAGGSDTQYF,TGTGCCAGCTCACCATCGGCGGGAGGTTCAGATACGCAGTATTTT
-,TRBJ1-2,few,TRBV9,CASSAGPKPNYGYTF,TGTGCCAGCAGCGCTGGACCCAAGCCTAACTATGGCTACACCTTC
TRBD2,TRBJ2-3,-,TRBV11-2,CASSSLGTSGGRTDTQYF,TGTGCCAGCAGCTCACTCGGGACTAGCGGGGGCCGCACAGATACGCAGTATTTT
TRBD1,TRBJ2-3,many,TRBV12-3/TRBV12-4,CASSLRTGPDTQYF,TGTGCCAGCAGTCTCCGGACAGGGCCAGATACGCAGTATTTT